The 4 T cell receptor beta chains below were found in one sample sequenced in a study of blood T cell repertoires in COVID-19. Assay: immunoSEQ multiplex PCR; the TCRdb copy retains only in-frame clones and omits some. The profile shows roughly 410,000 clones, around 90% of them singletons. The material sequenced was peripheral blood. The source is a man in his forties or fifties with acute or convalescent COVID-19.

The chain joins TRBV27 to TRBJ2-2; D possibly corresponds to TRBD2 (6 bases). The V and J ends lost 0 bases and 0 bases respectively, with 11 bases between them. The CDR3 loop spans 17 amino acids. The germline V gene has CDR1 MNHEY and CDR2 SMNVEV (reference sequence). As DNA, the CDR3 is TGTGCCAGCAGTTTATCAAGGAGGGGACCGAACACCGGGGAGCTGTTTTTT. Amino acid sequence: CASSLSRRGPNTGELFF.

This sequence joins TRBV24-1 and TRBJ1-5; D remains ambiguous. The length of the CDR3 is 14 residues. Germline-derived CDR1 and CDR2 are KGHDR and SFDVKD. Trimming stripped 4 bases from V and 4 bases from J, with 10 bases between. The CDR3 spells CATSDGRSNQPQHF. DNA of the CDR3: TGTGCCACCAGTGACGGCAGGTCTAATCAGCCCCAGCATTTT.

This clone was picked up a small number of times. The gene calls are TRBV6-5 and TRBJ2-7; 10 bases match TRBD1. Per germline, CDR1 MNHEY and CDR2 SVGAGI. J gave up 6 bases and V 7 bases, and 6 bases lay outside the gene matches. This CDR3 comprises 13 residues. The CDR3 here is CASTLGQGSEQYF. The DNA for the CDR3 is TGTGCCAGCACCTTGGGACAGGGGAGCGAGCAGTACTTC.

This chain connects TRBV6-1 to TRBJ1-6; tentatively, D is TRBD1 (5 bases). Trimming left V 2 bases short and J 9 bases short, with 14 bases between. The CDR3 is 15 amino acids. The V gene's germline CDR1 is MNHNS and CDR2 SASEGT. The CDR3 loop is CASSELTQASSPLHF. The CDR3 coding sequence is TGTGCCAGCAGTGAATTGACACAGGCTAGTTCACCCCTCCACTTT.